One and the same sample provided the 22 T cell receptor beta chains below, sequenced in a study of T-cell reconstitution after alpha-beta-depleted transplantation in children. A library of TCRbeta sequences, prepared with unique molecular identifiers, was generated. TCRdb used MiXCR to reprocess the PCR reads, holding one entry per CDR3 protein. This table has approximately 240,000 distinct CDR3 sequences, about 9.6% appearing once. The sequences come from PBMCs from the stem cell graft donor, collected from the stem cell graft. The receptors shown here come from a human donor who donated a stem cell graft to a child with SCID.

This clonotype was counted many times. The chain joins TRBV25-1 to TRBJ1-4; D possibly corresponds to TRBD1 (6 bases). The CDR3 length is 12 residues. The germline CDR1 and CDR2 sequences are MGHDK and SYGVNS. The V and J ends lost 5 bases and 14 bases respectively, with 15 bases between them. CDR3 DNA: TGTGCCAGCAGTCACGGGGGGGCGAGGCTGTTTTTT. This sequence encodes CASSHGGARLFF.

This clonotype was counted many times. The chain is built from TRBV12-3 or TRBV12-4 and TRBJ1-5; 8 bases agree with TRBD1. J gave up 2 bases and V 4 bases, and 4 bases lay outside the gene matches. The CDR3 has 15 residues. The CDR3 bases are TGTGCCAGCAGTTCCCCGGACAGGGGCAATCAGCCCCAGCATTTT. Translating it yields CASSSPDRGNQPQHF.

This clonotype has a count of ten or more. The CDR3 is CATRMNTEAFF. CDR3 in DNA: TGTGCCACAAGGATGAACACTGAAGCTTTCTTT. The rearrangement joins TRBV12-3 or TRBV12-4 to TRBJ1-1; D is unresolved. V was clipped by 10 bases and J by 0 bases, with 6 bases between them. The CDR3 is 11 residues long.

This clonotype was found many times. The chain combines TRBV20-1 with TRBJ1-1; 8 nucleotides agree with TRBD1. Germline V CDR1 and CDR2: DFQATT, SNEGSKA (reference sequence). V lost 5 bases to trimming and J lost 6 bases; unmatched junction nucleotides: 5. The CDR3 sequence is 12 residues long. The DNA for the CDR3 is TGCAGTGCTCACGGACAGGGTGCTGAAGCTTTCTTT. Protein: CSAHGQGAEAFF.

V is TRBV7-3 and J is TRBJ2-2; D is tentatively TRBD1 or TRBD2 (5 bases each). Trimming removed 5 bases at V and 4 bases at J, with 11 bases between. Germline V gene sequence: CDR1 SGHTA, CDR2 FQGTGA. The length of the CDR3 is 14 residues. Here the CDR3 DNA reads TGTGCCAGCAGCCAGGGACGAGGCACCGGGGAGCTGTTTTTT. Translated, it gives CASSQGRGTGELFF.

This clonotype was observed a handful of times. CDR3 sequence (DNA): TGCGCCAGCAGCTTGGAAACAGGGTCTAATGAAAAACTGTTTTTT. This codes for CASSLETGSNEKLFF. The rearrangement links TRBV5-1 to TRBJ1-4, with a tentative D call TRBD1 (6 bases). The CDR3 contains 15 residues. Germline CDR1 SGHRS, CDR2 YFSETQ. V was cut by 0 bases and J by 3 bases, with 9 bases left in between. Variable domain in full (rest from reference TRBV5-1 and TRBJ1-4): KAGVTQTPRYLIKTRGQQVTLSCSPISGHRSVSWYQQTPGQGLQFLFEYFSETQRNKGNFPGRFSGRQFSNSRSEMNVSTLELGDSALYLCASSLETGSNEKLFFGSGTQLSVL.

This chain connects TRBV10-3 to TRBJ2-7; TRBD1 aligns across 12 bases. Germline trimming cut 4 bases from V and 6 bases from J; bases unmatched to any gene: 10. This CDR3 contains 16 residues. Per the germline V gene, CDR1 is ENHRY and CDR2 is SYGVKD. CDR3 nucleotide sequence: TGTGCCATCAGTGGAGGGACAGGGGGCTCCTCCGCCGAGCAGTACTTC. Protein sequence: CAISGGTGGSSAEQYF.

The rearrangement joins TRBV5-1 to TRBJ1-1; 7 positions match TRBD1. After removal of 4 bases from V and 0 bases from J, the junction contained 9 bases not matched to a gene. This CDR3 is built from 16 residues. CDR1 SGHRS and CDR2 YFSETQ come from the germline V gene. For the CDR3, the DNA is TGCGCCAGCAGCCGAGGGACAGTCCCTATGAACACTGAAGCTTTCTTT. The encoded protein is CASSRGTVPMNTEAFF.

This clonotype was found many times. The chain recombines TRBV7-6 with TRBJ1-2, with a weak D call TRBD1 (5 bases). The V and J ends lost 5 bases and 7 bases respectively, with 17 bases between them. CDR1 and CDR2 from the germline V gene are SGHVS and FNYEAQ. CDR3 length: 14 residues. CDR3 amino acids: CASSPGAGYGGYTF. In DNA form, the CDR3 reads TGTGCCAGCAGCCCCGGAGCAGGGTACGGTGGCTACACCTTC.

Ten or more counts support this clonotype. The genes are TRBV3-1 and TRBJ2-4; maybe TRBD1 (5 bases). This CDR3 is 16 amino acids long. Germline CDR1 and CDR2: LGHDT and YNNKEL (reference sequence). Trimming removed 6 bases at V and 8 bases at J, with 23 bases between. The CDR3 reads CASSPDKTTKGDIQYF. DNA of the CDR3: TGTGCCAGCAGTCCGGACAAAACTACTAAAGGGGACATTCAGTACTTC.

This clonotype was counted ten times or more. V is TRBV6-5 and J is TRBJ2-7; unclear D gene. V gave up 6 bases and J gave up 3 bases, with 15 bases separating them. The CDR3 is made up of 14 amino acids. The germline V gene encodes CDR1 MNHEY and CDR2 SVGAGI. CDR3 protein: CASRTKDGYYEQYF. In DNA, the CDR3 is TGTGCCAGCAGGACCAAGGACGGATACTACGAGCAGTACTTC.

This clonotype appeared many times. The chain recombines TRBV29-1 with TRBJ2-1, with unresolved D. Germline CDR1 and CDR2: SQVTM and ANQGSEA. The CDR3 has 12 amino acids. Trimming took off 8 bases at V and 2 bases at J, with 10 bases between the two ends. CDR3 nucleotides: TGCAGCCATTCAAGGGCCTACAATGAGCAGTTCTTC. It encodes CSHSRAYNEQFF.

The table lists this clonotype with many counts. V gene TRBV5-1 combines with J gene TRBJ2-1, with unresolved D. The CDR3 is 15 residues long. CDR1 is SGHRS, CDR2 YFSETQ, per germline. The germline V and J ends were trimmed by 3 bases and 5 bases, with 15 bases remaining between them. CDR3 bases: TGCGCCAGCAGCTCTGCCCGTAGTGGGCACAATGAGCAGTTCTTC. It is translated as CASSSARSGHNEQFF.

Concerning this clonotype: This may arise from a read error, as a much more abundant clone is one base away. This chain uses TRBV5-1 with TRBJ1-2; TRBD1 aligns across 8 bases. Germline V CDR1 and CDR2: SGHRS, YFSETQ. J was trimmed by 6 bases and V by 5 bases; bases with no gene match: 9. The CDR3 totals 14 residues. Written as DNA, the CDR3 is TGCGCCAGCAGTTCGATCAGGGGGCAGGATGGCTACACCTTC. This translates into CASSSIRGQDGYTF.

This clonotype appeared many times. This sequence joins TRBV3-1 and TRBJ2-5; D gene unclear. There are 15 residues in the CDR3. From germline, CDR1 is LGHDT and CDR2 YNNKEL (reference sequence). The V and J ends lost 1 base and 4 bases respectively, with 13 bases between them. DNA for the CDR3: TGTGCCAGCAGCCAAGTAATAGCTGTTCGAGAGACCCAGTACTTC. Translation gives CASSQVIAVRETQYF.

Only a few counts were recorded for this clonotype. The chain recombines TRBV30 with TRBJ2-7, with 9 positions matching TRBD1. Unmatched junction bases numbered 10, after V lost 7 bases and J lost 3 bases. CDR1 and CDR2 (germline): GTSNPN, SVGIG (reference sequence). The CDR3 contains 14 residues. For the CDR3, the DNA is TGTGCCTTCACCGGGACAGGGCACATCTACGAGCAGTACTTC. Translated: CAFTGTGHIYEQYF.

The chain links TRBV2 to TRBJ2-3, with 8 bases lining up with TRBD1. Germline V gene data show CDR1 as SNHLY and CDR2 as FYNNEI. There are 19 residues in the CDR3. CDR3 in DNA: TGTACCTGCAGTTTAGGACAGGGCACCCTCCGCCGAATCACAGATACGCAGTATTTT. Amino acids: CTCSLGQGTLRRITDTQYF.

This clonotype was seen only a few times. The V call is TRBV5-1, the J call TRBJ2-2; tentative D call: TRBD2 (6 bases). V was trimmed by 3 bases and J by 3 bases, leaving 15 bases between them. The CDR3 has 16 residues. Per the germline V gene, CDR1 is SGHRS and CDR2 is YFSETQ. This CDR3 reads CASSWGGLGDTGELFF. In nucleotides, the CDR3 is TGCGCCAGCAGCTGGGGAGGCCTAGGGGACACCGGGGAGCTGTTTTTT.

At least ten counts were recorded for this clonotype. The chain uses TRBV3-1 and TRBJ1-1; no clear D gene. V dropped 4 bases and J dropped 5 bases, with 14 bases sitting between them. The germline CDR1 and CDR2 sequences are LGHDT and YNNKEL (reference sequence). The CDR3 length is 14 residues. CDR3 sequence: CASSLREDGTEAFF. The CDR3 DNA follows: TGTGCCAGCAGCCTTAGGGAGGACGGGACTGAAGCTTTCTTT. Looking up the rest from reference TRBV3-1 and TRBJ1-1 gives the full variable domain: DTAVSQTPKYLVTQMGNDKSIKCEQNLGHDTMYWYKQDSKKFLKIMFSYNNKELIINETVPNRFSPKSPDKAHLNLHINSLELGDSAVYFCASSLREDGTEAFFGQGTRLTVV.

This chain joins TRBV7-2 and TRBJ1-6, with D possibly matching TRBD1 (5 bases). Per germline, CDR1 SGHTA and CDR2 FQGNSA. This CDR3 comprises 15 residues. V was trimmed by 1 base and J by 9 bases, leaving 13 bases between them. CDR3 nucleotide sequence: TGTGCCAGCAGCTTAGATGGGGGGTGGAGTTCACCCCTCCACTTT. It specifies CASSLDGGWSSPLHF.

This clonotype has a count of ten or more. This chain links TRBV20-1 with TRBJ1-1, with 10 bases lining up with TRBD1. CDR1 is DFQATT and CDR2 is SNEGSKA in the germline V gene (reference sequence). J lost 5 bases, V lost 5 bases, and 2 bases had no gene match. The CDR3 runs 12 residues. CDR3 amino acids: CSADRGRTEAFF. The DNA of the CDR3 is TGCAGTGCTGACAGGGGGCGGACTGAAGCTTTCTTT.

In this sample, this clonotype turned up many times. The chain joins TRBV7-2 to TRBJ2-3, with TRBD1 as a possible D gene (7 bases). Trimming cost V 3 bases and J 8 bases, with 12 bases left between them. Germline values: CDR1 SGHTA, CDR2 FQGNSA. The CDR3 has 13 amino acids. The CDR3, as DNA: TGTGCCAGCAGCTTCCAGGGGGGTGGTACGCAGTATTTT. Translating it yields CASSFQGGGTQYF.